Shown below are 28 T cell receptor beta chains from a single sample sequenced in a study of cytomegalovirus exposure and HLA in healthy donors. A multiplex PCR was run with 60 Vbeta primers and 13 Jbeta primers. Clones were read by immunoSEQ multiplex PCR, and TCRdb kept only the in-frame ones, dropping some. The profile covers about 150,000 clones, with nearly 80% appearing a single time and about 0.62% taken by the ten largest. Sequencing was carried out using PBMCs. Every receptor here comes from a male donor in good health and CMV-seronegative.

The chain has TRBV18 and TRBJ2-7; 7 bases map to TRBD2. In germline, CDR1 is KGHSH, CDR2 LQKENI. This CDR3 has 14 amino acids. J gave up 3 bases and V 3 bases, and 5 bases lay outside the gene matches. This CDR3 reads CASSPTGGSYEQYF. The DNA of the CDR3 is TGTGCCAGCTCACCGACGGGGGGTAGCTACGAGCAGTACTTC.

Here the CDR3 reads CSATLGDTGELFF. The CDR3 nucleotides are TGCAGCGCCACCTTAGGGGACACCGGGGAGCTGTTTTTT. This chain uses TRBV29-1 with TRBJ2-2; tentatively, D is TRBD1 (5 bases). CDR1 and CDR2 from the germline V gene are SQVTM and ANQGSEA. Trimming removed 7 bases at V and 3 bases at J, with 12 bases between. This CDR3 region has 13 residues.

The chain carries TRBV6-5 and TRBJ2-3; 10 bases are a match to TRBD2. Germline CDR1 MNHEY, CDR2 SVGAGI. The CDR3 extends over 14 amino acids. V was pared by 0 bases and J by 7 bases, with 1 base of the junction left unmatched. The CDR3 loop is CASSYSSGRNTQYF. DNA for the CDR3: TGTGCCAGCAGTTACTCTAGCGGGAGGAATACGCAGTATTTT.

The chain couples TRBV18 to TRBJ1-5; a possible D gene is TRBD1 (5 bases). Germline loops: CDR1 KGHSH, CDR2 LQKENI. This CDR3 comprises 15 residues. The V gene lost 2 bases and the J gene lost 3 bases, with 11 bases spanning the gap. The CDR3 DNA is TGTGCCAGCTCACCAAGCAGGGATTTCAATCAGCCCCAGCATTTT. Amino acids: CASSPSRDFNQPQHF.

The chain is built from TRBV19 and TRBJ2-5; 7 bases fit TRBD2. The germline CDR1 and CDR2 sequences are LNHDA and SQIVND (reference sequence). This CDR3 has 15 residues. J lost 5 bases, V lost 3 bases, and 9 bases had no gene match. The CDR3 sequence is CASSMIGGLGETQYF. The CDR3 nucleotides read TGTGCCAGTAGTATGATCGGGGGGTTAGGGGAGACCCAGTACTTC.

The chain combines TRBV30 with TRBJ2-1, with TRBD2 matching 7 bases. The J segment lost 0 bases and the V segment lost 8 bases, leaving 10 bases of the junction unmatched. This CDR3 is built from 15 residues. Germline loops: CDR1 GTSNPN, CDR2 SVGIG (reference sequence). The DNA for the CDR3 is TGTGCCAGCCTACTACGCGGGAGCTCCTACAATGAGCAGTTCTTC. Translation: CASLLRGSSYNEQFF.

The chain links TRBV6-5 to TRBJ1-5; no clear D gene. Trimming took off 0 bases at V and 0 bases at J, with 6 bases between the two ends. The CDR3 is made up of 15 amino acids. The germline V gene encodes CDR1 MNHEY and CDR2 SVGAGI. Written as DNA, the CDR3 is TGTGCCAGCAGTTACTCCCCCTATAGCAATCAGCCCCAGCATTTT. Amino acid sequence: CASSYSPYSNQPQHF.

This sequence joins TRBV5-5 and TRBJ2-7; D remains ambiguous. CDR3 length: 14 amino acids. The germline gives CDR1 SGHKS, CDR2 YYEKEE (reference sequence). V gave up 0 bases and J gave up 2 bases, with 9 bases separating them. This chain's CDR3 is CASSLAVQAYEQYF. In nucleotides, the CDR3 is TGTGCCAGCAGCTTGGCGGTCCAGGCCTACGAGCAGTACTTC.

A word on this clone: In the same sample, other DNA sequences code for this CDR3. The V gene is TRBV19, the J gene TRBJ2-1, with 9 bases lining up with TRBD2. V shed 1 base, J shed 2 bases, and the junction held 0 bases outside the gene matches. Germline V gives CDR1 LNHDA, CDR2 SQIVND (reference sequence). The CDR3 is 15 residues long. Here the CDR3 DNA reads TGTGCCAGTAGTATAGGACTAGCGGCCTACAATGAGCAGTTCTTC. Its protein is CASSIGLAAYNEQFF.

The table lists this clone with a few counts. The chain recombines TRBV11-3 with TRBJ1-1; D is possibly TRBD1 (6 bases). Trimming cost V 5 bases and J 1 base, with 8 bases left between them. There are 13 residues in the CDR3. In germline, CDR1 is SGHNT, CDR2 YENEEA. The CDR3 sequence is CASSPGQNTEAFF. The CDR3 DNA is TGTGCCAGCAGCCCGGGACAGAACACTGAAGCTTTCTTT.

DNA for the CDR3: TGTGCCAGCAGCTTACGTCGGCAGGGGAACACCGGGGAGCTGTTTTTT. This gives the protein CASSLRRQGNTGELFF. The genes are TRBV11-3 and TRBJ2-2, with a possible D match to TRBD1 (5 bases). The CDR3 has 16 residues. CDR1 is SGHNT, CDR2 YENEEA, per germline. V lost 2 bases and J lost 1, with 11 bases in between. The full variable domain, rest sourced from reference TRBV11-3 and TRBJ2-2, is EAGVVQSPRYKIIEKKQPVAFWCNPISGHNTLYWYLQNLGQGPELLIRYENEEAVDDSQLPKDRFSAERLKGVDSTLKIQPAELGDSAVYLCASSLRRQGNTGELFFGEGSRLTVL.

The chain is built from TRBV2 and TRBJ2-1; D uncertain. The CDR3 totals 15 residues. Germline CDR1 reads SNHLY; CDR2 reads FYNNEI. The V end was cut by 3 bases, the J end by 0 bases, with 9 bases between. The CDR3 nucleotides read TGTGCCAGCAGTGATGCGCCGAACTCCTACAATGAGCAGTTCTTC. Its translation: CASSDAPNSYNEQFF.

CDR3 loop: CASSLAGAGTDTQYF. Written as DNA, the CDR3 is TGTGCCAGCAGCTTAGCGGGGGCCGGCACAGATACGCAGTATTTT. The chain is built from TRBV7-2 and TRBJ2-3; tentative D call: TRBD1 (6 bases). Deletions cut 0 bases from V and 1 base from J, with 8 bases between. This CDR3 spans 15 amino acids. Germline CDR1 SGHTA, CDR2 FQGNSA. The complete variable domain, with remaining parts taken from reference TRBV7-2 and TRBJ2-3, reads GAGVSQSPSNKVTEKGKDVELRCDPISGHTALYWYRQSLGQGLEFLIYFQGNSAPDKSGLPSDRFSAERTGGSVSTLTIQRTQQEDSAVYLCASSLAGAGTDTQYFGPGTRLTVL.

V and J are TRBV10-3 and TRBJ1-2; D perhaps matches TRBD1 (5 bases). The CDR3 covers 15 residues. CDR1 ENHRY and CDR2 SYGVKD come from the germline V gene. The V end was cut by 1 base, the J end by 4 bases, with 13 bases between. The CDR3 coding sequence is TGTGCCATCAGTGAGTTACGTGGGGCACCCTATGGCTACACCTTC. Translated: CAISELRGAPYGYTF.

In nucleotides, the CDR3 is TGTGCCAGCAGCTTCTACACAGATACGCAGTATTTT. Its translation: CASSFYTDTQYF. This chain joins TRBV7-9 and TRBJ2-3; D ambiguous. Trimming stripped 3 bases from V and 2 bases from J, with 3 bases between. The CDR3 is made up of 12 amino acids. In germline, CDR1 is SEHNR, CDR2 FQNEAQ (reference sequence).

This chain joins TRBV2 and TRBJ2-2; 7 bases are shared with TRBD2. Germline CDR1 SNHLY, CDR2 FYNNEI. The CDR3 has 13 residues. J gave up 6 bases and V 7 bases, and 5 bases lay outside the gene matches. This CDR3 is CASILGGAGELFF. The CDR3 DNA reads TGTGCCAGCATACTGGGGGGGGCCGGGGAGCTGTTTTTT.

There are a few counts of this clone. The gene calls are TRBV5-4 and TRBJ2-3; maybe TRBD2 (7 bases). Germline CDR1 and CDR2: SGHNT and YYREEE (reference sequence). Deletions cut 3 bases from V and 5 bases from J, with 19 bases between. The CDR3 length is 16 residues. CDR3 amino acids: CASSSPLGGAKDTQYF. Written as DNA, the CDR3 is TGTGCCAGCAGCTCCCCCCTAGGGGGGGCGAAAGATACGCAGTATTTT.

This chain uses TRBV5-1 with TRBJ2-1; tentatively, D is TRBD1 or TRBD2 (6 bases each). CDR1 is SGHRS and CDR2 is YFSETQ in the germline V gene. The CDR3 covers 15 residues. Trimming shortened V by 4 bases and J by 0 bases, and 11 bases separated the two germline ends. CDR3 protein: CASSLGGSSYNEQFF. In DNA, the CDR3 is TGCGCCAGCAGCCTGGGGGGCAGCTCCTACAATGAGCAGTTCTTC.

The rearrangement uses TRBV5-1 and TRBJ2-3; 15 nucleotides match TRBD2. The germline gives CDR1 SGHRS, CDR2 YFSETQ. The CDR3 length is 18 residues. The junction had 10 bases not matched to a gene; V was cut back by 4 bases and J by 4 bases. The CDR3 DNA is TGCGCCAGCAGCCCTGGGACTAGCGGGGGGCCTAGTCCAGATACGCAGTATTTT. Its translation is CASSPGTSGGPSPDTQYF.

The rearrangement uses TRBV18 and TRBJ1-1; no firm D call. The V gene lost 1 base and the J gene lost 2 bases, with 8 bases spanning the gap. CDR1 is KGHSH, CDR2 LQKENI, per germline. The CDR3 has 14 amino acids. CDR3 sequence reads: CASSPRAGNTEAFF. CDR3 sequence (DNA): TGTGCCAGCTCACCACGTGCGGGTAACACTGAAGCTTTCTTT.

The rearrangement links TRBV29-1 to TRBJ2-6; D uncertain. Trimming stripped 0 bases from V and 0 bases from J, with 6 bases between. Germline-derived CDR1 and CDR2 are SQVTM and ANQGSEA. This CDR3 contains 15 residues. The CDR3 loop reads CSVEESGSGANVLTF. CDR3 DNA sequence: TGCAGCGTTGAAGAGTCCGGCTCTGGGGCCAACGTCCTGACTTTC.

This rearrangement joins TRBV2 to TRBJ2-5, with D possibly being TRBD1 (7 bases). The J call is in doubt because the DNA end fits TRBJ2-7 better. Germline V lookup: CDR1 SNHLY, CDR2 FYNNEI. The CDR3 contains 13 residues. Here the CDR3 DNA reads TGTGCCAGCACTCGGCAGGGGGGCCACGAGCAGTACTTC. Residues: CASTRQGGHEQYF.

V gene TRBV9 combines with J gene TRBJ1-5; D perhaps matches TRBD1 (5 bases). The germline V and J ends were trimmed by 4 bases and 6 bases, with 17 bases remaining between them. Per the germline V gene, CDR1 is SGDLS and CDR2 is YYNGEE. The CDR3 totals 15 residues. In DNA form, the CDR3 reads TGTGCCAGCAGCCCCGATGGGGGAGCGGGTCAGCCCCAGCATTTT. Its translation is CASSPDGGAGQPQHF.

V gene TRBV18 combines with J gene TRBJ2-7, with 8 positions matching TRBD1. Germline V lookup: CDR1 KGHSH, CDR2 LQKENI. The CDR3 covers 15 residues. The ends lost 5 bases at V and 6 bases at J; junction bases unmatched: 12. CDR3 protein: CASSARGTGNSEQYF. CDR3 nucleotides: TGTGCCAGCTCAGCGAGGGGGACAGGTAACTCCGAGCAGTACTTC.

In this sample, this clone turned up a few times. V usage is TRBV5-8 and J usage is TRBJ1-2; D is uncertain. The CDR3 extends over 13 amino acids. Trimming removed 1 base from V and 0 bases from J, with 4 bases in between. CDR1 is SGHTS, CDR2 YDEGEE, per germline. The CDR3 DNA reads TGTGCCAGCAGCTTGACAGCTAACTATGGCTACACCTTC. This translates into CASSLTANYGYTF.

The chain joins TRBV29-1 to TRBJ2-1, with 15 bases aligning to TRBD2. CDR1 is SQVTM and CDR2 is ANQGSEA in the germline V gene. The CDR3 contains 16 residues. V trimming: 5 bases; J trimming: 6 bases; junction bases outside the gene matches: 8. CDR3: CSVQGLAGGTGNEQFF. DNA of the CDR3: TGCAGCGTTCAAGGACTAGCGGGAGGGACGGGCAATGAGCAGTTCTTC.

The rearrangement uses TRBV5-6 and TRBJ2-7; 7 nucleotides agree with TRBD1. Germline-derived CDR1 and CDR2 are SGHDT and YYEEEE. There are 15 residues in the CDR3. The trim removed 2 bases at V and 3 bases at J, leaving 8 bases unmatched. CDR3 in amino acids: CASSFGVGGIYEQYF. CDR3 coding DNA: TGTGCCAGCAGCTTTGGAGTAGGGGGCATCTACGAGCAGTACTTC.

This clone was detected only once. V is TRBV19 and J is TRBJ1-5; D unclear. This CDR3 contains 13 residues. CDR1 and CDR2 from the germline V gene are LNHDA and SQIVND (reference sequence). V lost 7 bases and J lost 2, with 9 bases in between. This CDR3 is CASTRFGNQPQHF. CDR3 coding DNA: TGTGCCAGTACCAGGTTTGGCAATCAGCCCCAGCATTTT.